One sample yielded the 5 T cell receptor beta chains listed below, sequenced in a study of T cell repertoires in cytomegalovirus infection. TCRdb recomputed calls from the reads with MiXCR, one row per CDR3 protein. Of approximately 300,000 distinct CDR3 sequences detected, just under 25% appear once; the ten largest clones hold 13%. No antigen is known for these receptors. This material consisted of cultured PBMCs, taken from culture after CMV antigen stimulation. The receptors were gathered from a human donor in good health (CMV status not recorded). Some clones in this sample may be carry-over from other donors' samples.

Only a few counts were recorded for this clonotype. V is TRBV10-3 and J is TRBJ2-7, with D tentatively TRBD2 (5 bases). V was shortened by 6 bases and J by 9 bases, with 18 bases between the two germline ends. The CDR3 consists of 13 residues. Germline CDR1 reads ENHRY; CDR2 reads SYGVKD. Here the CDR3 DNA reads TGTGCCATCAGCTCGGACTCTTACGCACGGCAGTACGTC. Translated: CAISSDSYARQYV.

The CDR3 sequence: CASRSNLNTEAFF. The CDR3 DNA follows: TGTGCCAGCAGGTCTAATTTGAACACTGAAGCTTTCTTT. The chain couples TRBV12-3 or TRBV12-4 to TRBJ1-1; D is uncertain. Trimming took 6 bases from V and 0 from J, leaving 8 bases between them. The CDR3 covers 13 residues.

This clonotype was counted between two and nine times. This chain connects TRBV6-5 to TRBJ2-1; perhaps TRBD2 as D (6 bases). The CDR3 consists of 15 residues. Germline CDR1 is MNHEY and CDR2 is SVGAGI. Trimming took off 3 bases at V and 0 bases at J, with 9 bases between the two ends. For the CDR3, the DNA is TGTGCCAGCAGTTATTCTAGCGCCTCCTACAATGAGCAGTTCTTC. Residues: CASSYSSASYNEQFF.

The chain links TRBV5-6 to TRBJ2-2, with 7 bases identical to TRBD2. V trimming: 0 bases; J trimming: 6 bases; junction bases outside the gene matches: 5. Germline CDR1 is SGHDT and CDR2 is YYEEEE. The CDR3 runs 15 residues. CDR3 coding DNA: TGTGCCAGCAGCTTGGTCGGGAGGAGCTCCGGGGAGCTGTTTTTT. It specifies CASSLVGRSSGELFF.

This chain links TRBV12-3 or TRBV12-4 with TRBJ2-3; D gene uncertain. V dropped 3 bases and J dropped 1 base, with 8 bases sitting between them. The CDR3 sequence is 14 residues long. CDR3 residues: CASSLTPRTDTQYF. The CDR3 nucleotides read TGTGCCAGCAGTTTGACCCCACGCACAGATACGCAGTATTTT.